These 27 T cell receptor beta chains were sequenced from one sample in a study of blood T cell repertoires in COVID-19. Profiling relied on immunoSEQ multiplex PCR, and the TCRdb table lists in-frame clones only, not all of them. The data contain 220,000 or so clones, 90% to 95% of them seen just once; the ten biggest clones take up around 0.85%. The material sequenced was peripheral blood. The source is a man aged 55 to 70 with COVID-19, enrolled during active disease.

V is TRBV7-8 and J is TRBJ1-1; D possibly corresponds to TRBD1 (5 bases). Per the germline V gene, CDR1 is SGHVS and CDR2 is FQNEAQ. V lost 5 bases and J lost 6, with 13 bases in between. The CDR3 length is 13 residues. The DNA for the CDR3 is TGTGCCAGCAGCGTCCAGGGAAGGTCTGAAGCTTTCTTT. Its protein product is CASSVQGRSEAFF.

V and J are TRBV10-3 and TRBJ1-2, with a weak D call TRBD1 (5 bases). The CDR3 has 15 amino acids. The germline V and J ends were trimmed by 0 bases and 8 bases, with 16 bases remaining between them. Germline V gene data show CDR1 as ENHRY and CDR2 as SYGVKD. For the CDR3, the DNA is TGTGCCATCAGTGAGTCAGGCGGGGACGTTGGAGGCTACACCTTC. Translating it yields CAISESGGDVGGYTF.

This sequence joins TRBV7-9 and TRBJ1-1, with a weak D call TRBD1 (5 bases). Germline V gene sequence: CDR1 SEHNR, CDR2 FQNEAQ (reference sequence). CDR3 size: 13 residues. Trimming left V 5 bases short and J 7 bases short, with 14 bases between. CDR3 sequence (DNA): TGTGCCAGCAGCCCCTGGGGGGAAATTGAAGCTTTCTTT. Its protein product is CASSPWGEIEAFF. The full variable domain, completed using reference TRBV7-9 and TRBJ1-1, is DTGVSQNPRHKITKRGQNVTFRCDPISEHNRLYWYRQTLGQGPEFLTYFQNEAQLEKSRLLSDRFSAERPKGSFSTLEIQRTEQGDSAMYLCASSPWGEIEAFFGQGTRLTVV.

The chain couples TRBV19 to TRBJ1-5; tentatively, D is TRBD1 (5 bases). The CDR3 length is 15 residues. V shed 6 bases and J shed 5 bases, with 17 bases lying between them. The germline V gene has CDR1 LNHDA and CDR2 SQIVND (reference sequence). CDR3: CASSARGGRDQPQHF. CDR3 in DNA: TGTGCCAGTAGCGCTCGGGGGGGTAGAGATCAGCCCCAGCATTTT.

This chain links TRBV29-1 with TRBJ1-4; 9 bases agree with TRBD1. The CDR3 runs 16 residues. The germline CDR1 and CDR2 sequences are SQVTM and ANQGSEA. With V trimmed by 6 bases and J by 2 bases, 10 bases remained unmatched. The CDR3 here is CSVGSGTGLTNEKLFF. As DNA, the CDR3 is TGCAGCGTGGGTTCCGGGACAGGGTTGACTAATGAAAAACTGTTTTTT. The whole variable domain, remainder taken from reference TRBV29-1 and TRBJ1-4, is SAVISQKPSRDICQRGTSLTIQCQVDSQVTMMFWYRQQPGQSLTLIATANQGSEATYESGFVIDKFPISRPNLTFSTLTVSNMSPEDSSIYLCSVGSGTGLTNEKLFFGSGTQLSVL.

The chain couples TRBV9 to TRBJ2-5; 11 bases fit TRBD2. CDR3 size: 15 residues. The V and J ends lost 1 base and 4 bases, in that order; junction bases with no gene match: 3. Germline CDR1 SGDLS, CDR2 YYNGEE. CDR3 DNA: TGTGCCAGCAGCGTACCTAGCGGGGGGACAGAGACCCAGTACTTC. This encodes CASSVPSGGTETQYF.

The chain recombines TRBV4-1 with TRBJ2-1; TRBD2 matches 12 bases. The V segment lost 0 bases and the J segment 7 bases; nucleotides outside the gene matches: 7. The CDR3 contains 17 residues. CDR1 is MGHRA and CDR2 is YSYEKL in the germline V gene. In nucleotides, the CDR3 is TGCGCCAGCAGCCAAGAGGGGAGGGGGACTAGCGGGAATGAGCAGTTCTTC. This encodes CASSQEGRGTSGNEQFF.

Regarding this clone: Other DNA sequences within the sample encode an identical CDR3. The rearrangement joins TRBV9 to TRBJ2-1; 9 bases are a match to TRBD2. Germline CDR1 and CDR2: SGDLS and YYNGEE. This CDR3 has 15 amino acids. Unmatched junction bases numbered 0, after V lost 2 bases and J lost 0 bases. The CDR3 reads CASSVSGSSYNEQFF. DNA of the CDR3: TGTGCCAGCAGCGTTAGCGGGAGCTCCTACAATGAGCAGTTCTTC.

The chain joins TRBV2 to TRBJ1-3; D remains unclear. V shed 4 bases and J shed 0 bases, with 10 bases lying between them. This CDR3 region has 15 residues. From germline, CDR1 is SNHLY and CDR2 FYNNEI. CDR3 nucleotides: TGTGCCAGCAGTGGGTTTCGGGGCTCTGGAAACACCATATATTTT. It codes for CASSGFRGSGNTIYF.

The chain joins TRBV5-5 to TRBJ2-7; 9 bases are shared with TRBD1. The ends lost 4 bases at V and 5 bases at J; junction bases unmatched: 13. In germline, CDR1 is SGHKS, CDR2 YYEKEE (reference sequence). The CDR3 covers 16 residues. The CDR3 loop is CASSRITGTGNDEQYF. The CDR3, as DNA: TGTGCCAGCAGCCGGATCACCGGGACAGGGAACGACGAGCAGTACTTC. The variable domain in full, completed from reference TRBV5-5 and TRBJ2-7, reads DAGVTQSPTHLIKTRGQQVTLRCSPISGHKSVSWYQQVLGQGPQFIFQYYEKEERGRGNFPDRFSARQFPNYSSELNVNALLLGDSALYLCASSRITGTGNDEQYFGPGTRLTVT.

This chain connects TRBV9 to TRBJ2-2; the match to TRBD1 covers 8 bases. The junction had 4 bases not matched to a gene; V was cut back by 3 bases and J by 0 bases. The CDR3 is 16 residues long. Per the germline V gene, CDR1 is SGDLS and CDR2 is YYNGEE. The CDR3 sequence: CASSEGTGANTGELFF. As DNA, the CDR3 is TGTGCCAGCAGCGAGGGGACAGGTGCGAACACCGGGGAGCTGTTTTTT. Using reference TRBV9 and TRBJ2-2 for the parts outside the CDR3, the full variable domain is DSGVTQTPKHLITATGQRVTLRCSPRSGDLSVYWYQQSLDQGLQFLIQYYNGEERAKGNILERFSAQQFPDLHSELNLSSLELGDSALYFCASSEGTGANTGELFFGEGSRLTVL.

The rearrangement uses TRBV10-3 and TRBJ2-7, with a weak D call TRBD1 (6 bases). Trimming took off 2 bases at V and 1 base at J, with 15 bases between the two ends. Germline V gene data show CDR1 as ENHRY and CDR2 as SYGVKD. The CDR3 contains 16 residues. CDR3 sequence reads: CAISEASGTKSYEQYF. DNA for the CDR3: TGTGCCATCAGTGAGGCCTCCGGGACAAAGTCCTACGAGCAGTACTTC.

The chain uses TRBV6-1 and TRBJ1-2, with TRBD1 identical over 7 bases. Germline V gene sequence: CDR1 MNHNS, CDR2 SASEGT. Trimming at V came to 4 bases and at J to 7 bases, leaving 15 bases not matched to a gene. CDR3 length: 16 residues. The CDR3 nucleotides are TGTGCCAGCAGTGGCCTTCTAGTCAGGGGGGAGGCTGGCTACACCTTC. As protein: CASSGLLVRGEAGYTF.

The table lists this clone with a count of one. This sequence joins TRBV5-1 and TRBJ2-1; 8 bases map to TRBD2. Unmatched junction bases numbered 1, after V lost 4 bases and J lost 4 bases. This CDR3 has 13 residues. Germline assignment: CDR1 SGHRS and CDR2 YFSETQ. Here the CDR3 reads CASSGTRYNEQFF. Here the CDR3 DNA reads TGCGCCAGCAGCGGGACTAGATACAATGAGCAGTTCTTC.

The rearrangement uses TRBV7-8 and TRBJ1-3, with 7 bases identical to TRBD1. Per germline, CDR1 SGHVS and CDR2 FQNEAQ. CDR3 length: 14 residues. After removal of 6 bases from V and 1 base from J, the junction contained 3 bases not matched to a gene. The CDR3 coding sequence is TGTGCCAGCAGAATGACAGGGTCTGGAAACACCATATATTTT. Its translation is CASRMTGSGNTIYF.

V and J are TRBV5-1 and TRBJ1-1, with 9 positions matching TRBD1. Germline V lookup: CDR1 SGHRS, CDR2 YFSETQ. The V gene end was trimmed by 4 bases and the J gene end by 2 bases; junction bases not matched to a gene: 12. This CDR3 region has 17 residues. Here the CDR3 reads CASSPGQGRSGNTEAFF. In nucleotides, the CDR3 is TGCGCCAGCAGCCCCGGACAGGGGCGGTCAGGAAACACTGAAGCTTTCTTT.

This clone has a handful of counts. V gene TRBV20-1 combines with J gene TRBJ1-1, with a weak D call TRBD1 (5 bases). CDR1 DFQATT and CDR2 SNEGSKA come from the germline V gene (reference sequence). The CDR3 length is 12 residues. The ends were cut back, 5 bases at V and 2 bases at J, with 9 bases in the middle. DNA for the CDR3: TGCAGTGCTGGTGACAGTAACACTGAAGCTTTCTTT. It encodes CSAGDSNTEAFF.

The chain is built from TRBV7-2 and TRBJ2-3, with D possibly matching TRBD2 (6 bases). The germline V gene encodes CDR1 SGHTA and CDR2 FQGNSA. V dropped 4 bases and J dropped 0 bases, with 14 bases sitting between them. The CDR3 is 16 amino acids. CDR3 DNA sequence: TGTGCCAGCAGCTCCCAGCGGGCTGGGAGCACAGATACGCAGTATTTT. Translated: CASSSQRAGSTDTQYF.

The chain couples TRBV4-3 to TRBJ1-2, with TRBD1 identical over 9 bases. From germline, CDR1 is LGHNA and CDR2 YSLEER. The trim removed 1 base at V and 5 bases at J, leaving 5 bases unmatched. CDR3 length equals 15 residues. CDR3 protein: CASSQGPGQGYGYTF. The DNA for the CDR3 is TGCGCCAGCAGCCAAGGACCGGGACAGGGATATGGCTACACCTTC.

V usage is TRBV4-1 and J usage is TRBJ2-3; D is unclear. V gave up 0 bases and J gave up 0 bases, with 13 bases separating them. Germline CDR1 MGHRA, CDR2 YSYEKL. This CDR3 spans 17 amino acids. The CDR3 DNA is TGCGCCAGCAGCCAAGAAGTCATAAGCCGAAGCACAGATACGCAGTATTTT. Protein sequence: CASSQEVISRSTDTQYF.

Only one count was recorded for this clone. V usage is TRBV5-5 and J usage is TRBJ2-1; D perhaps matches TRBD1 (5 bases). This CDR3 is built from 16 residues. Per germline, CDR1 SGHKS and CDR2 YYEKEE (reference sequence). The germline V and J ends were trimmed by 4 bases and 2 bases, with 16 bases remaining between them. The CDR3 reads CASSLQGAITYNEQFF. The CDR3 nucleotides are TGTGCCAGCAGCCTCCAAGGGGCAATTACCTACAATGAGCAGTTCTTC. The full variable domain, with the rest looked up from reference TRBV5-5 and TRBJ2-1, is DAGVTQSPTHLIKTRGQQVTLRCSPISGHKSVSWYQQVLGQGPQFIFQYYEKEERGRGNFPDRFSARQFPNYSSELNVNALLLGDSALYLCASSLQGAITYNEQFFGPGTRLTVL.

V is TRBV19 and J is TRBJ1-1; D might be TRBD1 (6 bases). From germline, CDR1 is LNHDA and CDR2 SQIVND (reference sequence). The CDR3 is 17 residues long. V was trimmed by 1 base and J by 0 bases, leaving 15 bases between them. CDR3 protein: CASSIAVYRVMNTEAFF. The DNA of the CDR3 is TGTGCCAGTAGTATAGCAGTTTACAGGGTCATGAACACTGAAGCTTTCTTT.

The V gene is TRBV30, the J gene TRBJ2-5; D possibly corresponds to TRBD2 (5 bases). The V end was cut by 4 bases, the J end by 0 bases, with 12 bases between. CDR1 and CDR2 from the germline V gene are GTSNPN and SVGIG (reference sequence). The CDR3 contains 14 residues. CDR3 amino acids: CAWTSGAYQETQYF. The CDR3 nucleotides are TGTGCCTGGACCAGCGGTGCCTACCAAGAGACCCAGTACTTC.

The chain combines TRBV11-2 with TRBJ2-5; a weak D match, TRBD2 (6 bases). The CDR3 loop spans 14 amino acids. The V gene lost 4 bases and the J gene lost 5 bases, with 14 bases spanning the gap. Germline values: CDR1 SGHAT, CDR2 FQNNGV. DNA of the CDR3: TGTGCCAGCAGCTCTGGACAAGGAGGGGAGACCCAGTACTTC. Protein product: CASSSGQGGETQYF.

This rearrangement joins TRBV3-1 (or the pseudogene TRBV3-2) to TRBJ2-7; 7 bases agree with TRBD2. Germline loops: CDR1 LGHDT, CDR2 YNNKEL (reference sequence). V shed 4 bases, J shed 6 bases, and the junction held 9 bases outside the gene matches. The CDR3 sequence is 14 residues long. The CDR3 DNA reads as TGTGCCAGCAGCCTCGGACTAGGCGCTACCGAGCAGTACTTC. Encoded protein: CASSLGLGATEQYF.

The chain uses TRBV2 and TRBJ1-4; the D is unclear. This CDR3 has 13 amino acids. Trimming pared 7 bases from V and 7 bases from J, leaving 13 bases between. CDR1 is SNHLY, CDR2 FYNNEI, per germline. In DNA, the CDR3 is TGTGCCAGCACTAACGGAGGGCGTGAAAAACTGTTTTTT. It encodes CASTNGGREKLFF.

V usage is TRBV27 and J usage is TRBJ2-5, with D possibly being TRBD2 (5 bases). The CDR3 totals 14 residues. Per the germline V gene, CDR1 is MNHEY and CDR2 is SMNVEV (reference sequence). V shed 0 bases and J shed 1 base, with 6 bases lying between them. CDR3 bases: TGTGCCAGCAGTTTATCGCTAGCCCAAGAGACCCAGTACTTC. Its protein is CASSLSLAQETQYF.